This entry lists 22 T cell receptor beta chains sequenced from one sample in a study of PD-L1 blockade in urothelial cancer. Described time point: peripheral blood 6 weeks after treatment start. The repertoire was sequenced with immunoSEQ multiplex PCR; TCRdb's copy has only in-frame clones and lacks some. This sample yields roughly 110,000 clones, of which 75% to 95% are seen a single time; 3% to 4.5% belongs to the top ten. The sequencing here drew on PBMCs, taken around atezolizumab (anti-PD-L1) treatment. The receptors stem from a man aged 55-75 years with urothelial cancer.

The CDR3 protein is CASSQEIRGGRNYGYTF. DNA for the CDR3: TGTGCCAGCAGCCAAGAGATCCGGGGGGGAAGAAACTATGGCTACACCTTC. V is TRBV14 and J is TRBJ1-2, with D tentatively TRBD1 (5 bases). Germline-derived CDR1 and CDR2 are SGHDN and FVKESK. V lost 0 bases and J lost 2, with 16 bases in between. The CDR3 spans 17 residues.

The V and J genes are TRBV5-1 and TRBJ2-2, with D maybe TRBD1 (5 bases). V gave up 0 bases and J gave up 0 bases, with 9 bases separating them. Germline CDR1 SGHRS, CDR2 YFSETQ. The CDR3 has 16 amino acids. CDR3: CASSLGQITNTGELFF. In nucleotides, the CDR3 is TGCGCCAGCAGCTTGGGACAGATCACGAACACCGGGGAGCTGTTTTTT.

The chain recombines TRBV5-4 with TRBJ1-2, with 7 bases identical to TRBD1. The CDR3 has 14 residues. V lost 6 bases and J lost 1; bases outside the gene matches: 6. The germline V gene encodes CDR1 SGHNT and CDR2 YYREEE (reference sequence). Here the CDR3 DNA reads TGTGCCAGCACCCGACAGGGTGGTAACTATGGCTACACCTTC. It specifies CASTRQGGNYGYTF.

The genes are TRBV2 and TRBJ2-7; 9 bases line up with TRBD1. Germline V lookup: CDR1 SNHLY, CDR2 FYNNEI. Trimming took 5 bases from V and 7 from J; bases not matched to a gene: 9. The CDR3 is 14 residues long. DNA for the CDR3: TGTGCCAGCAGTTGGGGACAGGGTAGGACGGAGCAGTACTTC. Its protein is CASSWGQGRTEQYF.

The rearrangement links TRBV18 to TRBJ2-2; 7 bases match TRBD2. The CDR3 contains 16 residues. From germline, CDR1 is KGHSH and CDR2 LQKENI. With 0 bases clipped from V and 0 bases from J, the junction kept 1 base outside the gene matches. The CDR3 DNA sequence: TGTGCCAGCTCACCACCGGCGGGAGCGAACACCGGGGAGCTGTTTTTT. It encodes CASSPPAGANTGELFF.

V is TRBV5-1 and J is TRBJ2-2; 8 bases map to TRBD1. The CDR3 runs to 15 residues. Germline V gives CDR1 SGHRS, CDR2 YFSETQ. J lost 6 bases, V lost 0 bases, and 4 bases had no gene match. The CDR3 DNA reads as TGCGCCAGCAGCTTGGCCGGACAGGGTGCCGGGGAGCTGTTTTTT. This sequence encodes CASSLAGQGAGELFF.

The chain joins TRBV30 to TRBJ2-7, with 10 bases fitting TRBD2. Trimming cost V 2 bases and J 4 bases; bases outside gene matches: 8. From germline, CDR1 is GTSNPN and CDR2 SVGIG (reference sequence). The CDR3 length is 15 residues. The CDR3 nucleotides are TGTGCCTGGAGTACAAGCGGGAGGGCCAGGTACGAGCAGTACTTC. It yields the protein CAWSTSGRARYEQYF.

The genes are TRBV14 and TRBJ2-1, with D possibly matching TRBD2 (6 bases). The length of the CDR3 is 14 residues. Trimming removed 4 bases at V and 6 bases at J, with 13 bases between. Germline V CDR1 and CDR2: SGHDN, FVKESK. The CDR3 sequence: CASSRRLDRNEQFF. CDR3 in DNA: TGTGCCAGCAGCCGACGACTAGATCGCAATGAGCAGTTCTTC. The full variable domain, rest sourced from reference TRBV14 and TRBJ2-1, is EAGVTQFPSHSVIEKGQTVTLRCDPISGHDNLYWYRRVMGKEIKFLLHFVKESKQDESGMPNNRFLAERTGGTYSTLKVQPAELEDSGVYFCASSRRLDRNEQFFGPGTRLTVL.

The chain combines TRBV9 with TRBJ2-2, with D possibly being TRBD1 (6 bases). The CDR3 has 14 amino acids. Germline-derived CDR1 and CDR2 are SGDLS and YYNGEE. Trimming took 6 bases from V and 1 from J, leaving 10 bases between them. Here the CDR3 DNA reads TGTGCCAGCAATATACAGGGGAACACCGGGGAGCTGTTTTTT. Translated: CASNIQGNTGELFF.

J is TRBJ2-3 and V is TRBV5-6; 7 bases map to TRBD1. Trimming took 5 bases from V and 0 from J; bases not matched to a gene: 6. This CDR3 region has 15 residues. The germline V gene encodes CDR1 SGHDT and CDR2 YYEEEE. The CDR3 is CASSTGVSSTDTQYF. The CDR3 DNA reads as TGTGCCAGCAGTACAGGGGTTTCTAGCACAGATACGCAGTATTTT.

The CDR3 nucleotides read TGTGCCAGCAGCTCGGAGGCGGGGGGGCGGGGTTATACGCAGTATTTT. Protein: CASSSEAGGRGYTQYF. The chain employs TRBV7-6 and TRBJ2-3; 9 bases line up with TRBD2. Per the germline V gene, CDR1 is SGHVS and CDR2 is FNYEAQ. The V and J ends lost 4 bases and 7 bases, in that order; junction bases with no gene match: 12. The CDR3 is 16 residues long.

This clone showed up just a few times. V gene TRBV4-2 combines with J gene TRBJ2-6; no clear D gene. The germline CDR1 and CDR2 sequences are LGHNA and YNFKEQ. The V end was cut by 0 bases, the J end by 2 bases, with 8 bases between. This CDR3 region has 16 residues. The CDR3 DNA is TGTGCCAGCAGCCAAGAGGCTGAACCTGGGGCCAACGTCCTGACTTTC. Translated, it gives CASSQEAEPGANVLTF.

The chain employs TRBV7-2 and TRBJ2-1; 8 nucleotides match TRBD2. Trimming took 1 base from V and 0 from J; bases not matched to a gene: 8. The CDR3 has 18 residues. Germline V gene sequence: CDR1 SGHTA, CDR2 FQGNSA. As DNA, the CDR3 is TGTGCCAGCAGCTTAGGGGGTAGCGGGGCATACTCCTACAATGAGCAGTTCTTC. This gives the protein CASSLGGSGAYSYNEQFF.

In this sample, this clone turned up once. The rearrangement links TRBV7-3 to TRBJ1-1, with D possibly being TRBD1 (6 bases). CDR1 is SGHTA and CDR2 is FQGTGA in the germline V gene. The CDR3 has 14 residues. V shed 6 bases and J shed 0 bases, with 11 bases lying between them. The CDR3 DNA reads as TGTGCCAGCAGTACGGACAGTTTGAACACTGAAGCTTTCTTT. As protein: CASSTDSLNTEAFF.

This chain uses TRBV7-2 with TRBJ2-7; TRBD1 is a possible D gene (5 bases). Germline CDR1 SGHTA, CDR2 FQGNSA. V lost 3 bases, J lost 4 bases, and 10 bases lay in between. The CDR3 is made up of 13 amino acids. CDR3 protein: CASSFTPGYEQYF. In DNA, the CDR3 is TGTGCCAGCAGCTTCACCCCAGGGTACGAGCAGTACTTC.

The chain has TRBV9 and TRBJ2-7, with D possibly being TRBD2 (6 bases). The CDR3 is 14 amino acids. Trimming left V 3 bases short and J 5 bases short, with 15 bases between. The V gene's germline CDR1 is SGDLS and CDR2 YYNGEE. The CDR3 nucleotides are TGTGCCAGCAGCGCCGGAGGGTACTTTGACGAGCAGTACTTC. Its translation is CASSAGGYFDEQYF.

The chain uses TRBV18 and TRBJ1-5; 7 bases align to TRBD1. This CDR3 spans 13 amino acids. CDR1 and CDR2 (germline): KGHSH, LQKENI. The V and J ends lost 3 bases and 4 bases, in that order; junction bases with no gene match: 0. Written as DNA, the CDR3 is TGTGCCAGCTCACCGGGACAGAATCAGCCCCAGCATTTT. Translation: CASSPGQNQPQHF.

This clone was detected only once. CDR3 bases: TGTGCCAGCAGCCCGACAGGGGACACCGGGGAGCTGTTTTTT. Protein: CASSPTGDTGELFF. This rearrangement joins TRBV6-5 to TRBJ2-2; 8 positions match TRBD1. The CDR3 is made up of 14 amino acids. Per the germline V gene, CDR1 is MNHEY and CDR2 is SVGAGI. V was pared by 6 bases and J by 3 bases, with 3 bases of the junction left unmatched.

Here the CDR3 reads CAISDRGSSGNTIYF. Here the CDR3 DNA reads TGTGCCATCAGTGACCGCGGGAGCTCTGGAAACACCATATATTTT. The chain joins TRBV10-3 to TRBJ1-3; D is unresolved. This CDR3 has 15 residues. Germline V lookup: CDR1 ENHRY, CDR2 SYGVKD. V was trimmed by 3 bases and J by 0 bases, leaving 9 bases between them.

The CDR3 loop reads CASSYAGGLDTQYF. CDR3 bases: TGTGCCAGCAGTTACGCGGGGGGGCTAGATACGCAGTATTTT. This rearrangement joins TRBV6-5 to TRBJ2-3; 9 bases map to TRBD2. Germline CDR1 is MNHEY and CDR2 is SVGAGI. The CDR3 runs 14 residues. V trimming: 2 bases; J trimming: 5 bases; junction bases outside the gene matches: 2.

This clone has just one count. The V gene is TRBV12-2, the J gene TRBJ2-5; the table names TRBD1, a call not compared with the DNA. TRBV12-2 is termed a pseudogene. This CDR3 has 14 amino acids. This CDR3 is CASRLQGDQETQYF. The CDR3 region has the DNA TGTGCAAGTCGCTTACAGGGGGACCAAGAGACCCAGTACTTC.

In nucleotides, the CDR3 is TGTGCCAGCAGAAGACAGGGGGGAGGTGAAAAACTGTTTTTT. Translating gives CASRRQGGGEKLFF. This rearrangement joins TRBV6-5 to TRBJ1-4; 9 bases agree with TRBD1. With V trimmed by 6 bases and J by 7 bases, 6 bases remained unmatched. The germline gives CDR1 MNHEY, CDR2 SVGAGI. This CDR3 spans 14 amino acids.